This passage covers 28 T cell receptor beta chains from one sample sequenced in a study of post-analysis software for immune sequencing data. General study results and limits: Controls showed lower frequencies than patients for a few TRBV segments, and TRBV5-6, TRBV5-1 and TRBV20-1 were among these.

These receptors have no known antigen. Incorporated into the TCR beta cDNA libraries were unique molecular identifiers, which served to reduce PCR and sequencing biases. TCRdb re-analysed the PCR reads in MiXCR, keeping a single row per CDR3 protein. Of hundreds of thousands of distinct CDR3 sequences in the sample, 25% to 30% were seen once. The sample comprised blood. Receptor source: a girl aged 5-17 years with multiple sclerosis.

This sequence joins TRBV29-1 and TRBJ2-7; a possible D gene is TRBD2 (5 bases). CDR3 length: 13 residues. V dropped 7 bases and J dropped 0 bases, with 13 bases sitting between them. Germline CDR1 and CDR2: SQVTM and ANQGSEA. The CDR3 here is CSASPGISYEQYF. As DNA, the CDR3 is TGCAGCGCCTCTCCGGGGATCTCCTACGAGCAGTACTTC.

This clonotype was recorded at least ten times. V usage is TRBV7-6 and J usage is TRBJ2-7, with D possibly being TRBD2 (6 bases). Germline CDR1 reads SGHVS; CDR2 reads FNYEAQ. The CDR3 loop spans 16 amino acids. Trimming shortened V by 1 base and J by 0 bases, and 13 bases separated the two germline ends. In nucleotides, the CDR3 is TGTGCCAGCAGCTTAGGACCGGGACTGAGCTCCTACGAGCAGTACTTC. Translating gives CASSLGPGLSSYEQYF.

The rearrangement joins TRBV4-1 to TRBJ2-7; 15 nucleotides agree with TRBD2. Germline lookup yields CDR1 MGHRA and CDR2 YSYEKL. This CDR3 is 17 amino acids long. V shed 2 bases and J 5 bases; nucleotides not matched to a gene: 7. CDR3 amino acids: CASSQRGLAGGRDEQYF. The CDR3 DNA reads TGCGCCAGCAGCCAACGCGGACTAGCGGGAGGGCGAGACGAGCAGTACTTC.

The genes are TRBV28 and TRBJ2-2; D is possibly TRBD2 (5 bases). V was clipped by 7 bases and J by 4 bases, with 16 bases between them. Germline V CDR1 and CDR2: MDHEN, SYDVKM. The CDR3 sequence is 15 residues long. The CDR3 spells CASTPHGVGTGELFF. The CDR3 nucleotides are TGTGCCAGCACCCCGCACGGGGTGGGCACCGGGGAGCTGTTTTTT.

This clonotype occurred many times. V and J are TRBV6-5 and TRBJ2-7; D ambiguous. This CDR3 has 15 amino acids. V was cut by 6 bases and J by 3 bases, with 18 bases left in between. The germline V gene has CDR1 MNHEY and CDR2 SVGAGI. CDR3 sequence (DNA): TGTGCCAGCAGCGGGTCCGGCGAGCGACTCTACGAGCAGTACTTC. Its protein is CASSGSGERLYEQYF.

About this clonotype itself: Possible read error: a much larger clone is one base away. CDR3 in DNA: TGCGCCAGCAGCTTGCCTGGGACAGGGCCTAACAATGAGCAGTACTTC. Translated: CASSLPGTGPNNEQYF. The chain joins TRBV5-1 to TRBJ2-7; 9 bases are shared with TRBD1. V lost 1 base, J lost 7 bases, and 12 bases stayed unmatched. Germline V gene lookup returns CDR1 SGHRS and CDR2 YFSETQ. The CDR3 length is 16 residues.

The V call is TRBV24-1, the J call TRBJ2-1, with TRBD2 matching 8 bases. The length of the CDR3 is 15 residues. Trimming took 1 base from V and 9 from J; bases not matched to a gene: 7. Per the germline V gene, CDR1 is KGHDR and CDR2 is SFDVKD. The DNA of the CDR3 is TGTGCCACCAGTGATTTTGGGACTAGTTTTGGTGAGCAGTTCTTC. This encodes CATSDFGTSFGEQFF.

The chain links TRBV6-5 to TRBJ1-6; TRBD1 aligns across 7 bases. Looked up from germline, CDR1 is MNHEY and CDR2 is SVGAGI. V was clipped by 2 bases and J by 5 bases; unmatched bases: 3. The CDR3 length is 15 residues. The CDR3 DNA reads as TGTGCCAGCAGTTACGACAGGGCTCATAATTCACCCCTCCACTTT. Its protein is CASSYDRAHNSPLHF.

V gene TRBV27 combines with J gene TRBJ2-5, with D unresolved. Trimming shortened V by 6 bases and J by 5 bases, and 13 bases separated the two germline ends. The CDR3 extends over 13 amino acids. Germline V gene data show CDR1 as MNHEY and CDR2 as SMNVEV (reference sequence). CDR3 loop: CASSSAPRETQYF. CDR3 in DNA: TGTGCCAGCAGCTCGGCGCCTCGGGAGACCCAGTACTTC.

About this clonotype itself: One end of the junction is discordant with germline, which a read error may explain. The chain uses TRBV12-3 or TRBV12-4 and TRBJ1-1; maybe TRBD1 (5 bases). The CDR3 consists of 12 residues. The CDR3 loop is CASRPGSAEAFF. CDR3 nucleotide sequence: TGTGCCAGCAGACCAGGGTCCGCTGAGGCTTTCTTT.

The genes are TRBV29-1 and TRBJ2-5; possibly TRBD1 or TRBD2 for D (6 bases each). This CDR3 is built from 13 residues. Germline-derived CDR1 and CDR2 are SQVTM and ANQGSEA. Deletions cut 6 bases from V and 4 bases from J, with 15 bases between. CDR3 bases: TGCAGCGTAGTTTTCACGGGGGCAGAGACCCAGTACTTC. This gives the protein CSVVFTGAETQYF. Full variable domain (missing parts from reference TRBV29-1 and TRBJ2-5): SAVISQKPSRDICQRGTSLTIQCQVDSQVTMMFWYRQQPGQSLTLIATANQGSEATYESGFVIDKFPISRPNLTFSTLTVSNMSPEDSSIYLCSVVFTGAETQYFGPGTRLLVL.

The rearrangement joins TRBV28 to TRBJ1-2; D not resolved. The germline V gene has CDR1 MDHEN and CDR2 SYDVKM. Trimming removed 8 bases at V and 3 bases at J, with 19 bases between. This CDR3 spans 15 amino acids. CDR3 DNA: TGTGCCAGCCACAGTCCAGTAAAAGGACACTATGGCTACACCTTC. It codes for CASHSPVKGHYGYTF.

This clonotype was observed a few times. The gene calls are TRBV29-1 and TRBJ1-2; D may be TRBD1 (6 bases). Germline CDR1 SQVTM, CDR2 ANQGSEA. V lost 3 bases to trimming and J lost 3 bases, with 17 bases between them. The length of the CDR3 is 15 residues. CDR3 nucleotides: TGCAGCGTTGAGGCGCGAGGGGGGCTTGACTATGGCTACACCTTC. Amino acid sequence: CSVEARGGLDYGYTF. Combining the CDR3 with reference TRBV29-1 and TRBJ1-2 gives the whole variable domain SAVISQKPSRDICQRGTSLTIQCQVDSQVTMMFWYRQQPGQSLTLIATANQGSEATYESGFVIDKFPISRPNLTFSTLTVSNMSPEDSSIYLCSVEARGGLDYGYTFGSGTRLTVV.

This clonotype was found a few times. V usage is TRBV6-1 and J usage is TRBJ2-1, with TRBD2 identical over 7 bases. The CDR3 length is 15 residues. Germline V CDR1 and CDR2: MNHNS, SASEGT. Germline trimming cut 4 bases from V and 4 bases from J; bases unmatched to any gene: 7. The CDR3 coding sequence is TGTGCCAGCAGTGTCGCGCGGGAGTGGTACAATGAGCAGTTCTTC. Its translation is CASSVAREWYNEQFF.

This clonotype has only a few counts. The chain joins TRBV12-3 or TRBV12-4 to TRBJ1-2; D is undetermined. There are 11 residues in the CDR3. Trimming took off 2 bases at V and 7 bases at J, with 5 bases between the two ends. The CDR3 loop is CASSLSLGYTF. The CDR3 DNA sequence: TGTGCCAGCAGTTTAAGCCTTGGCTACACCTTC.

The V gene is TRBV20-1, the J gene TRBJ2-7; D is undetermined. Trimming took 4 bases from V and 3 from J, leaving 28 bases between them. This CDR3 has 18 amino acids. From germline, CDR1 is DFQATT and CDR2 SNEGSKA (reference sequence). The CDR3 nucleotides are TGCAGTGCTAACCACCAAGGGCGGCGGCTGGAAACTGGCTACGAGCAGTACTTC. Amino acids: CSANHQGRRLETGYEQYF.

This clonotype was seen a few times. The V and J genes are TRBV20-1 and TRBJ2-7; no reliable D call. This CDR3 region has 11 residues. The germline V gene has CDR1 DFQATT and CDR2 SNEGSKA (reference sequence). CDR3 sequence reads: CSPLSSYEQYF. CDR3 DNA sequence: TGCAGCCCTCTTTCCTCCTACGAGCAGTACTTC.

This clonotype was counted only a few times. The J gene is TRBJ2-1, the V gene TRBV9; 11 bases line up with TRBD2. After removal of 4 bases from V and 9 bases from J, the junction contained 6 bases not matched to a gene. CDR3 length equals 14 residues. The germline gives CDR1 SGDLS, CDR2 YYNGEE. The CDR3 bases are TGTGCCAGCAGCCTGGGACTAGCGGCGGGTGAGCAGTTCTTC. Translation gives CASSLGLAAGEQFF. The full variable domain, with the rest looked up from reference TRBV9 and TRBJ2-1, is DSGVTQTPKHLITATGQRVTLRCSPRSGDLSVYWYQQSLDQGLQFLIQYYNGEERAKGNILERFSAQQFPDLHSELNLSSLELGDSALYFCASSLGLAAGEQFFGPGTRLTVL.

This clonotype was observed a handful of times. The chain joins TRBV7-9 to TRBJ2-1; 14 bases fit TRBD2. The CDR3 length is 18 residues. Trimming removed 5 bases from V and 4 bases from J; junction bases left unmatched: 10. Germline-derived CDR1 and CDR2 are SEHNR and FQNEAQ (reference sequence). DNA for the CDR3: TGTGCCAGCAGCCCCAGACTAGCGGGAGGGATAAAATACAATGAGCAGTTCTTC. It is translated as CASSPRLAGGIKYNEQFF. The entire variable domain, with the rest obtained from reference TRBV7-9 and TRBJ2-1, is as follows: DTGVSQNPRHKITKRGQNVTFRCDPISEHNRLYWYRQTLGQGPEFLTYFQNEAQLEKSRLLSDRFSAERPKGSFSTLEIQRTEQGDSAMYLCASSPRLAGGIKYNEQFFGPGTRLTVL.

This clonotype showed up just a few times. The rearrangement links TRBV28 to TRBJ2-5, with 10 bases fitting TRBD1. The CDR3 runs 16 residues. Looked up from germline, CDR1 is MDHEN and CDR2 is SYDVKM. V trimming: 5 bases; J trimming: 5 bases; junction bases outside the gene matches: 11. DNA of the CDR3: TGTGCCAGCAGTACCGTGGCGGGACAGGGGATGGAGACCCAGTACTTC. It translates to CASSTVAGQGMETQYF. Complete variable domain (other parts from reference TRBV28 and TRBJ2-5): DVKVTQSSRYLVKRTGEKVFLECVQDMDHENMFWYRQDPGLGLRLIYFSYDVKMKEKGDIPEGYSVSREKKERFSLILESASTNQTSMYLCASSTVAGQGMETQYFGPGTRLLVL.

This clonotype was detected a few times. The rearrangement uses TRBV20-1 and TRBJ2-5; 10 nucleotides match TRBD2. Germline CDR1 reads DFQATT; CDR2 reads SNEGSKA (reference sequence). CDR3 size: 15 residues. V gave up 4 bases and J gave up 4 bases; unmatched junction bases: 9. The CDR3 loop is CSATLAGGFRETQYF. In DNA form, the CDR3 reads TGCAGTGCTACCTTAGCGGGGGGATTTCGAGAGACCCAGTACTTC.

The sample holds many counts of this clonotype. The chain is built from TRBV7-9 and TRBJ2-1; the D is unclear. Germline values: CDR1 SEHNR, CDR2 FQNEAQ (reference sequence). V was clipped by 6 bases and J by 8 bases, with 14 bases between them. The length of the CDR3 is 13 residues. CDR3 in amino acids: CASRQSQSDEQFF. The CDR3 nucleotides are TGTGCCAGCAGGCAGTCGCAGAGCGATGAGCAGTTCTTC.

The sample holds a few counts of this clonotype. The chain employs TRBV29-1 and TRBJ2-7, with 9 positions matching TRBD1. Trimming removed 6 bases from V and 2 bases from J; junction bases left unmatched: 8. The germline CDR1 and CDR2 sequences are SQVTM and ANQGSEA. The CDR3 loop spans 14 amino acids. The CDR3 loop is CSVVRDRDAYEQYF. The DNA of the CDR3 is TGCAGCGTCGTCCGGGACAGGGACGCCTACGAGCAGTACTTC.

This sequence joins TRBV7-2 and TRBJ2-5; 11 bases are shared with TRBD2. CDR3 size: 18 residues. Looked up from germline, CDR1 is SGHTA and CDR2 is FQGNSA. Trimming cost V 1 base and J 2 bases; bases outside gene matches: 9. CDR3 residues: CASSLGGGLAGGQETQYF. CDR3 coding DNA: TGTGCCAGCAGCTTAGGAGGGGGGCTAGCGGGAGGACAAGAGACCCAGTACTTC.

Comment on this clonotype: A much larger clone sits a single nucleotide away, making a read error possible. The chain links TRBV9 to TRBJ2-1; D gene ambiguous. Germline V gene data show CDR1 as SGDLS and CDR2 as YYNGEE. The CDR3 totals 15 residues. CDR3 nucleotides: TGTGCCAGCAGCGAAACAGAGAGCTCCTGCAATGAGCAGTTCTTC. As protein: CASSETESSCNEQFF. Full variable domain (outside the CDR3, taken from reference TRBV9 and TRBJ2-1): DSGVTQTPKHLITATGQRVTLRCSPRSGDLSVYWYQQSLDQGLQFLIQYYNGEERAKGNILERFSAQQFPDLHSELNLSSLELGDSALYFCASSETESSCNEQFFGPGTRLTVL.

The CDR3 spells CSARSPGTGASGYTF. Written as DNA, the CDR3 is TGCAGTGCTAGATCCCCCGGGACAGGGGCTTCTGGCTACACCTTC. The chain has TRBV20-1 and TRBJ1-2; TRBD1 matches 10 bases. The ends lost 2 bases at V and 7 bases at J; junction bases unmatched: 10. There are 15 residues in the CDR3. The V gene's germline CDR1 is DFQATT and CDR2 SNEGSKA (reference sequence).

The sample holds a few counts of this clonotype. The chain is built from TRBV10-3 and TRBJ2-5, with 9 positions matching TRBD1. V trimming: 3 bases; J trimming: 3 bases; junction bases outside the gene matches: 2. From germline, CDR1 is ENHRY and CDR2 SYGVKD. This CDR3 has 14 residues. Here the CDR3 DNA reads TGTGCCATCAGTGATAGACAGGGGGAAGAGACCCAGTACTTC. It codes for CAISDRQGEETQYF.

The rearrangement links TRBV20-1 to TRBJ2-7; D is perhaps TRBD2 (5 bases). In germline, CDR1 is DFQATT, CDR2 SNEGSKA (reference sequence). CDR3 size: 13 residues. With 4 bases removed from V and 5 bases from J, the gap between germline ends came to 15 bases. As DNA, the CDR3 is TGCAGTGCTAAAGGCAACGGGATCGACGAGCAGTACTTC. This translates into CSAKGNGIDEQYF.